This TCR beta chain was sequenced in a study of human T cells and chemical hapten exposure. About the research overall: Variability of per-sample TCR yields stemmed mainly from small differences in pooled library volume.

Unseparated into fractions, whole blood served as the source from which total RNA was extracted. Study-level results: No alteration of TCRs above 1 in 1000 frequency was seen with DPC sensitization.

For the library, individual cDNA molecules each received unique molecular identifiers. In the study's own analysis: The number of TCRs in each sample had a median of about 95,000 and spanned about 20,000 to 690,600. Using its own MiXCR run on the 5' RACE reads, TCRdb lists one record per CDR3 protein. TCRdb's processing, not the authors' own work, is the source of the V and J calls. The sample includes around 100,000 distinct CDR3 sequences, roughly 18% of them seen just once. The germline gives CDR1 DFQATT, CDR2 SNEGSKA (reference sequence). This CDR3 region has 15 residues. V was clipped by 3 bases and J by 4 bases; unmatched bases: 7. Points on this clonotype: Antigen: not known.

This sequence was found in a human donor in good health. J is TRBJ2-7 and V is TRBV20-1, with 12 bases lining up with TRBD2. The CDR3 region is CSASPSGRAGYEQYF. The CDR3 bases are TGCAGTGCTAGCCCTAGCGGGAGGGCTGGTTACGAGCAGTACTTC.